This is a list of T cell receptor beta chains from one sample in a study of metastatic and nonmetastatic thyroid tumors. TCRdb re-called the PCR reads through MiXCR. The data contain about 24,000 clones, about a quarter of them singletons. Sequenced sample: blood. These receptors originate from a male donor with papillary thyroid cancer or a benign thyroid nodule (not recorded which). Some clones in this sample may be carry-over from other donors' samples. CDR3s include the opening cysteine and the closing phenylalanine or tryptophan. D genes are given only for firm matches. Rows may omit the clone size; those that give it use once, few, many or a size class.

d_gene	abundance	v_gene	j_gene	CDR3aa
-	-	TRBV7-8	TRBJ2-1	CASGRGEAYNEQSF
TRBD2	many	TRBV4-1	TRBJ2-1	CASSGRTSGRSYNEQFF
TRBD1	few	TRBV20-1	TRBJ1-1	CSAREIDRGPTEAFF
TRBD2	many	TRBV6-1	TRBJ2-1	CASSRPAGGPWFF
-	many	TRBV29-1	TRBJ2-2	CSVDGYTGELFF
TRBD2	many	TRBV20-1	TRBJ2-5	CSARAGYQETQYF
TRBD1	many	TRBV4-2	TRBJ2-5	CASSQGAQGVGETQYF
TRBD2	-	TRBV3-1	TRBJ2-1	CASSPGLAGGAYNEQFF
TRBD1	many	TRBV19	TRBJ2-1	CASRDRSYNEQFF
-	many	TRBV2	TRBJ1-2	CASLVDLQVF
-	many	TRBV28	TRBJ2-1	CASSSRTGREFF
TRBD2	-	TRBV7-2	TRBJ2-5	CASSLGAGGPQETQYF
-	many	TRBV29-1	TRBJ1-2	CSVQFSNYGYTF
-	-	TRBV5-8	TRBJ1-1	CASSYSQGMNTEAFF
TRBD1	-	TRBV6-1	TRBJ2-2	CASSVTGMANTGELFF
-	many	TRBV6-1	TRBJ2-3	CASAGAPADTQYF
-	many	TRBV29-1	TRBJ1-2	CSVANYGYTF
-	medium-sized	TRBV5-1	TRBJ2-1	CASSRDNYNEQFF
-	-	TRBV20-1	TRBJ1-3	CSAQTGGGNTIYF
-	-	TRBV20-1	TRBJ2-5	CSARKGRLVESQYF
TRBD1	many	TRBV24-1	TRBJ2-5	CATSDSRLGGKETQYF
TRBD2	many	TRBV6-1	TRBJ2-5	CASRTSGVRETQYF
-	-	TRBV11-1	TRBJ2-1	CASSLERPLGFYEHFF
-	medium-sized	TRBV20-1	TRBJ2-7	CSARAVGNPVGSYEQYF
-	many	TRBV3-1	TRBJ2-7	CASSGLYEQYF
-	few	TRBV27	TRBJ2-7	CASSFLPGTPYEQYF
-	many	TRBV18	TRBJ2-1	CASSPLRRQNNEQFF
TRBD2	many	TRBV16	TRBJ2-1	CASSLEGVREARDEQFF
TRBD1	-	TRBV20-1	TRBJ2-7	CSARALGRDSEQYF
-	many	TRBV7-8	TRBJ1-3	CASSVDRFSGNTIYF
TRBD2	-	TRBV4-2	TRBJ2-3	CASSQDLAGESTDTQYF
-	-	TRBV12-3/TRBV12-4	TRBJ2-7	CASSSTGQLYEQYF